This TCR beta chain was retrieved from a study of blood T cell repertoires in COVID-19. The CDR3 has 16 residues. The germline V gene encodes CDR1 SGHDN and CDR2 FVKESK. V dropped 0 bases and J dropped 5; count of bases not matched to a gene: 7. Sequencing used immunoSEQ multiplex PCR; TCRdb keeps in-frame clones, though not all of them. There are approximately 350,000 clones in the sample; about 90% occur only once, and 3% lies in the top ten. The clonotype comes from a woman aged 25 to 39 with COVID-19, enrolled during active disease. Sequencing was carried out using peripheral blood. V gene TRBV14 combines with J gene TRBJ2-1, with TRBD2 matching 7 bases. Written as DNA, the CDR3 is TGTGCCAGCAGCCAAGAGGTCCGGGGGGTCCACAATGAGCAGTTCTTC. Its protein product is CASSQEVRGVHNEQFF.